Below, one T cell receptor (beta chain) is given with its context. Its antigen remains unknown. This entry belongs to a study of shared clonotypes between healthy human individuals. Repertoires were generated with immunoSEQ multiplex PCR, while TCRdb's copy carries only in-frame clones and drops some. The data contain more than 1,200,000 clones, approximately 98.5% of them singletons. Study-level findings and limits: Even with large depth, rarefaction showed that sorted-subset sequencing was incomplete. Donor clonotype sharing was expected to depend on sequencing depth.

The sequence was obtained from a man in his thirties or forties in good health. Sequenced material: naive CD4+ T cells sorted from blood. The subset here: CD45RA+ positively selected.

The CDR3 loop is CASSLPTGANTGELFF. CDR3 bases: TGCGCCAGCAGCCTACCGACAGGCGCGAACACCGGGGAGCTGTTTTTT. This chain uses TRBV5-1 with TRBJ2-2; maybe TRBD1 (6 bases). This CDR3 has 16 residues. Deletions cut 4 bases from V and 0 bases from J, with 13 bases between. The germline V gene has CDR1 SGHRS and CDR2 YFSETQ.